This entry describes one T cell receptor beta chain. TCRdb re-called the PCR reads via MiXCR. The repertoire consists of approximately 35,000 clones, with more than 10% occurring once and the leading ten covering approximately 16%. These data originate in a study of metastatic and nonmetastatic thyroid tumors. Background on the study: The authors compared repertoires across blood and tumor or nodule tissue from malignant and benign thyroid patients.

Germline V CDR1 and CDR2: MRHNA, SNTAGT. The trim removed 2 bases at V and 4 bases at J, leaving 7 bases unmatched. This CDR3 is built from 16 residues. Prior to thyroid surgery, none of the patients had received any treatment. The sequenced sample was blood. The chain is built from TRBV6-4 and TRBJ2-3, with TRBD1 matching 9 bases. The receptor's source is a female donor with papillary thyroid cancer or a benign thyroid nodule (not recorded which). Some clones in this sample may be carry-over from other donors' samples. CDR3 in amino acids: CASSDNPGQGSDTQYF. The CDR3 DNA is TGTGCCAGCAGTGACAATCCGGGACAGGGTTCAGATACGCAGTATTTT.